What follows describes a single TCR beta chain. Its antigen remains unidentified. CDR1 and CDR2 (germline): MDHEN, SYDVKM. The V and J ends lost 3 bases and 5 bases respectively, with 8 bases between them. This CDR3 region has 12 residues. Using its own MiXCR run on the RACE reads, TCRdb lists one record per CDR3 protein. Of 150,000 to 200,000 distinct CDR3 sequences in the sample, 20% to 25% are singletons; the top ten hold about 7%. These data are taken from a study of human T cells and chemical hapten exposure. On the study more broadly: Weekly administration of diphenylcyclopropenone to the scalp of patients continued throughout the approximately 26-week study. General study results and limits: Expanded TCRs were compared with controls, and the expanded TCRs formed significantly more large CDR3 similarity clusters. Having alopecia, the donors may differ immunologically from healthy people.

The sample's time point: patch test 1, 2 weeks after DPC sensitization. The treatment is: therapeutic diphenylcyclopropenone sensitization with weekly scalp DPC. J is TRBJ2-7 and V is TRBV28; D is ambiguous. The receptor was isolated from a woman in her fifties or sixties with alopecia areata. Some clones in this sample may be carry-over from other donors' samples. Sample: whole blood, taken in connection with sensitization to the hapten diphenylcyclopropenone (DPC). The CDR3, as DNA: TGTGCCAGCAGTTTTGCCCGACACGAGCAGTACTTC. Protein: CASSFARHEQYF. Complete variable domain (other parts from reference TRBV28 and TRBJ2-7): DVKVTQSSRYLVKRTGEKVFLECVQDMDHENMFWYRQDPGLGLRLIYFSYDVKMKEKGDIPEGYSVSREKKERFSLILESASTNQTSMYLCASSFARHEQYFGPGTRLTVT.